These T cell receptor beta chains were read from a single sample in a study of blood T cell repertoires in COVID-19. Sequenced by immunoSEQ multiplex PCR; TCRdb stores in-frame clones only, minus some. The sample yields 160,000 or so clones, under 95% seen once. Sequenced: peripheral blood. These receptors originate from a man aged 55 to 70 with active or convalescent COVID-19. CDR3s include the opening cysteine and the closing phenylalanine or tryptophan. A D gene is named only where the DNA matches it firmly. The size entry is marked missing in some rows and otherwise reads once, few, many or a size class.

d_gene,j_gene,abundance,v_gene,CDR3nt,CDR3aa
-,TRBJ1-5,once,TRBV19,TGTGCCAGTAGTATGACAGCACCTAGCAATCAGCCCCAGCATTTT,CASSMTAPSNQPQHF
-,TRBJ1-5,-,TRBV19,TGTGCCAGTAGCTCCACGGGACATGCTTTTAGGGAGCCCCAGCATTTT,CASSSTGHAFREPQHF
-,TRBJ1-3,-,TRBV11-2,TGTGCCAGCAGCTTAGCGCCAGGCCCCTACTCTGGAAACACCATATATTTT,CASSLAPGPYSGNTIYF
TRBD1,TRBJ2-5,-,TRBV14,TGTGCCAGCAGCCAAAGGCAGGGGGCTTTGGAGACCCAGTACTTC,CASSQRQGALETQYF
-,TRBJ2-2,-,TRBV4-2,TGTGCCAGCAGCCAAGATACTAGTGGTAGCACCGGGGAGCTGTTTTTT,CASSQDTSGSTGELFF
-,TRBJ2-5,-,TRBV7-6,TGTGCCAGCAGCGTCGGACAACTGGCCCGGGAGACCCAGTACTTC,CASSVGQLARETQYF
-,TRBJ1-5,-,TRBV7-2,TGTGCCAGCAGCTTAGATTCCCGTCAGCCCCAGCATTTT,CASSLDSRQPQHF
TRBD2,TRBJ2-1,few,TRBV11-3,TGTGCCAGCAGCCAGGGAAAGACTAGCGGGGGGGCCTTTGAGCAGTTCTTC,CASSQGKTSGGAFEQFF
-,TRBJ2-1,-,TRBV29-1,TGCAGCGTTGGGGAAGCGGCGGGGCCGCAGTTCTTC,CSVGEAAGPQFF
-,TRBJ1-4,few,TRBV5-1,TGCGCCAGCAGCTGGCCTTTACAGGGAAATAATGAAAAACTGTTTTTT,CASSWPLQGNNEKLFF
TRBD2,TRBJ2-3,-,TRBV6-2/TRBV6-3,TGTGCCAGCAGCTTTAGCGGGGGCAGGGATACGCAGTATTTT,CASSFSGGRDTQYF
-,TRBJ1-1,-,TRBV2,TGTGCCAGCAGAGGACTCGAGAACACTGAAGCTTTCTTT,CASRGLENTEAFF
TRBD1,TRBJ1-1,-,TRBV10-2,TGCGCCAGCAGTGAGTGGGGGACAGTCGGGGAAGCTTTCTTT,CASSEWGTVGEAFF
-,TRBJ2-7,-,TRBV3-1/TRBV3-2,TGTGCCAGCAGCCCGACACCCCTTAGCTCCTACGAGCAGTACTTC,CASSPTPLSSYEQYF
-,TRBJ2-3,-,TRBV5-1,TGCGCCAGCAGCGAAACCCCCTCTAGCGACAGCACAGATACGCAGTATTTT,CASSETPSSDSTDTQYF
TRBD1,TRBJ1-2,-,TRBV9,TGTGCCAGCAGCGCACTGGGACAGGGTTATGGCTACACCTTC,CASSALGQGYGYTF
TRBD2,TRBJ2-1,-,TRBV4-1,TGCGCCAGCAGCCAAGTACTAGCGGGGGGGCCTAATGAGCAGTTCTTC,CASSQVLAGGPNEQFF
-,TRBJ1-1,-,TRBV3-1/TRBV3-2,TGTGCCAGCAGCCGTGCGCGAATGAACACTGAAGCTTTCTTT,CASSRARMNTEAFF
-,TRBJ1-2,-,TRBV5-1,TGCGCCAGCAGCTTGGAGTACGGTGTTGAGGGCTACACCTTC,CASSLEYGVEGYTF
-,TRBJ1-5,-,TRBV12-3/TRBV12-4,TGTGCCAGCAGTTTGGCAGGGCCCCAGCATTTT,CASSLAGPQHF
-,TRBJ2-1,-,TRBV5-1,TGCGCCAGCAGCTTGTTTGAGTTTAATGAGCAGTTCTTC,CASSLFEFNEQFF
TRBD1,TRBJ1-5,-,TRBV14,TGTGCCAGCAGCCAGACAGGGGGCATCAATCAGCCCCAGCATTTT,CASSQTGGINQPQHF
TRBD1,TRBJ1-4,-,TRBV6-6,TGTGCCAGCAGTTACTCGGGGGACAGAGGGGAAAAACTGTTTTTT,CASSYSGDRGEKLFF
-,TRBJ1-5,-,TRBV10-3,TGTGCCATCAGTGAGTCGCGGGATAGCAATCAGCCCCAGCATTTT,CAISESRDSNQPQHF
-,TRBJ1-2,-,TRBV9,TGTGCCAGCAGCGTAGACAATAACTATGGCTACACCTTC,CASSVDNNYGYTF
-,TRBJ2-5,-,TRBV5-1,TGCGCCAGCAGCCGAAATCCTGGACAGCCACAAGAGACCCAGTACTTC,CASSRNPGQPQETQYF
TRBD1,TRBJ2-7,-,TRBV18,TGTGCCAGTTCCGGGACAGGGGGCCACGAGCAGTACTTC,CASSGTGGHEQYF
-,TRBJ2-2,-,TRBV12-5,TGTGCTAGTGGTTTGTTTCCGGCCGGGGAGCTGTTTTTT,CASGLFPAGELFF
-,TRBJ1-4,once,TRBV4-2,TGTGCCAGCAGCCAAGGCTTTACGGCAGGGGATGAAAAACTGTTTTTT,CASSQGFTAGDEKLFF
-,TRBJ1-6,-,TRBV3-1/TRBV3-2,TGTGCCAGCAGCCAGAGCTCCTATAATTCACCCCTCCACTTT,CASSQSSYNSPLHF